Each of the 2 T cell receptor beta chains below was sequenced from the same sample in a study of technical replicates of blood from several donors. Here immunoSEQ multiplex PCR was the method, and the copy in TCRdb shows in-frame clones only, minus some. This table has over 60,000 clones, 90% to 95% appearing once. The sample taken for sequencing was T cells isolated from PBMCs. These receptors came from a human donor in good health.

V and J are TRBV2 and TRBJ2-1, with a tentative D call TRBD2 (5 bases). Germline V gene sequence: CDR1 SNHLY, CDR2 FYNNEI. This CDR3 spans 15 amino acids. The germline V and J ends were trimmed by 7 bases and 4 bases, with 17 bases remaining between them. For the CDR3, the DNA is TGTGCCAGCACCGAGGGTTTGACACAATACAATGAGCAGTTCTTC. Its translation: CASTEGLTQYNEQFF.

This rearrangement joins TRBV11-3 to TRBJ2-5; D perhaps matches TRBD2 (5 bases). The germline V and J ends were trimmed by 5 bases and 1 base, with 11 bases remaining between them. CDR3 length: 14 residues. Germline V gene sequence: CDR1 SGHNT, CDR2 YENEEA. DNA for the CDR3: TGTGCCAGCAGCAGTCGGGGATTCCAAGAGACCCAGTACTTC. Translation: CASSSRGFQETQYF. Full variable domain (outside the CDR3, taken from reference TRBV11-3 and TRBJ2-5): EAGVVQSPRYKIIEKKQPVAFWCNPISGHNTLYWYLQNLGQGPELLIRYENEEAVDDSQLPKDRFSAERLKGVDSTLKIQPAELGDSAVYLCASSSRGFQETQYFGPGTRLLVL.